The clone carrying this T cell receptor beta chain was observed once. Antigen specificity is unknown. Both 60 Vbeta primers and 13 Jbeta primers went into the PCR. Using immunoSEQ multiplex PCR, the repertoire was profiled, and TCRdb retains in-frame clones only, with some absent. The sample lists around 190,000 clones; roughly 80% were seen once. These data come from a study of cytomegalovirus exposure and HLA in healthy donors. Looking at the study overall: Samples from HLA-typed donors yielded about 85 million unique TCRs in an early data release.

Study-level findings and limits: An observed cluster of highly shared sequence variants was recorded as a likely sequencing artifact. Analysis performed later found 16,951 TCR beta sequences associated with HLA alleles at 0.05 false discovery rate.

This CDR3 is built from 14 residues. Germline lookup yields CDR1 SGHAT and CDR2 FQDESV (reference sequence). The ends were cut back, 5 bases at V and 0 bases at J, with 10 bases in the middle. The specimen was PBMCs. The TCR comes from a female donor in good health and CMV-seronegative. The V call is TRBV11-1, the J call TRBJ2-5, with D uncertain. The CDR3 DNA reads as TGTGCCAGCAGCCTACAGATTTACCAAGAGACCCAGTACTTC. Protein sequence: CASSLQIYQETQYF.